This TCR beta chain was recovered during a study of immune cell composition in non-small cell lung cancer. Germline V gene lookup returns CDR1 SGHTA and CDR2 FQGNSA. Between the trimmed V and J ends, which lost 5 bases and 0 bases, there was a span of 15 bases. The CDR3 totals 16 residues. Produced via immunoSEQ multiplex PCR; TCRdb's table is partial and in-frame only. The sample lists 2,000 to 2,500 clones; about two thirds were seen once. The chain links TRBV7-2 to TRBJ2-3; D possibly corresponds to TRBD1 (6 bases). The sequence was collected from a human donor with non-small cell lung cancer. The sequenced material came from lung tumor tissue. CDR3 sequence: CASSLLGGDSTDTQYF. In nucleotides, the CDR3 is TGTGCCAGCAGCCTCCTAGGGGGTGATAGCACAGATACGCAGTATTTT.